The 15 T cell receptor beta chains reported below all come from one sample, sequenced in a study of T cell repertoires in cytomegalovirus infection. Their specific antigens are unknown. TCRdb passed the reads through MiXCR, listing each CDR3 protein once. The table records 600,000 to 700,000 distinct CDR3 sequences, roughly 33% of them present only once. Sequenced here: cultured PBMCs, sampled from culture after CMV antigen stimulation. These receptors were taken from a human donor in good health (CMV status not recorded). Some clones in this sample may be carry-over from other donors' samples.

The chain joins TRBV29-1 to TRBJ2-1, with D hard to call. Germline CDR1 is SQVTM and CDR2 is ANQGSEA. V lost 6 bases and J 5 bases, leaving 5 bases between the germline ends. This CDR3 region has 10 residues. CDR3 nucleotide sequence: TGCAGCGTAGATAACAATGAGCAGTTCTTC. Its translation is CSVDNNEQFF.

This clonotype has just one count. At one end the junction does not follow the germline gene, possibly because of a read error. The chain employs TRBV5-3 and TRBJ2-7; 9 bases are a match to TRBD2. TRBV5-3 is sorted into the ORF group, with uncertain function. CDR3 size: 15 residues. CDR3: CASSFERGAAYEQYF. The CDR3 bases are TGTGCCAGCAGCTTCGAGCGGGGGGCCGCTTACGAGCAGTACTTC.

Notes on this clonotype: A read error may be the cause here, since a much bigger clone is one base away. The CDR3: CASSLRAWTDQETQYF. In nucleotides, the CDR3 is TGTGCCAGCAGCTTAAGGGCGTGGACAGACCAAGAGACCCAGTACTTC. The V gene is TRBV7-2, the J gene TRBJ2-5; a possible D gene is TRBD1 (6 bases). Germline CDR1 and CDR2: SGHTA and FQGNSA. Trimming left V 2 bases short and J 0 bases short, with 13 bases between. The CDR3 runs 16 residues.

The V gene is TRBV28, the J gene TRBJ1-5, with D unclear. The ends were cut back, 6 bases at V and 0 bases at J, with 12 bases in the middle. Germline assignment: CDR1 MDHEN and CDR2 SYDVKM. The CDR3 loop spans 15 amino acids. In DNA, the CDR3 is TGTGCCAGCAGAGCTCCAGGCTATAGCAATCAGCCCCAGCATTTT. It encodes CASRAPGYSNQPQHF. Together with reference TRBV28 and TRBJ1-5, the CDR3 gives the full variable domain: DVKVTQSSRYLVKRTGEKVFLECVQDMDHENMFWYRQDPGLGLRLIYFSYDVKMKEKGDIPEGYSVSREKKERFSLILESASTNQTSMYLCASRAPGYSNQPQHFGDGTRLSIL.

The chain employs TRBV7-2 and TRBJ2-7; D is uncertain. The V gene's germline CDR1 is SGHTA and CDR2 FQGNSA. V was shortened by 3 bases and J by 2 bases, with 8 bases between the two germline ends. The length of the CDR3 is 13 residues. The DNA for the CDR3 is TGTGCCAGCAGCTTGCGGCGAACCTACGAGCAGTACTTC. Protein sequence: CASSLRRTYEQYF.

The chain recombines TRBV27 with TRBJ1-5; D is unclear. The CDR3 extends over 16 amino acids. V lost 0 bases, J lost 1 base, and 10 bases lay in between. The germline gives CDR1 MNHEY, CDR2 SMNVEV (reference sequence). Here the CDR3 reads CASSLSFQDSNQPQHF. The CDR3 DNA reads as TGTGCCAGCAGTTTATCGTTTCAGGACAGCAATCAGCCCCAGCATTTT.

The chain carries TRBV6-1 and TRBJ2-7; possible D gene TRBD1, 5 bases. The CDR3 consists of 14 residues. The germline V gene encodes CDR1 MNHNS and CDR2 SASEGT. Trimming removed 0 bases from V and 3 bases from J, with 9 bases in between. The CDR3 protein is CASSEARGIYEQYF. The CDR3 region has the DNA TGTGCCAGCAGTGAAGCTAGGGGAATCTACGAGCAGTACTTC.

CDR3 coding DNA: TGTGCTAGTGGTACAACCGGGCCCTATAATTCACCCCTCCACTTT. It codes for CASGTTGPYNSPLHF. The chain links TRBV12-5 to TRBJ1-6; unclear D gene. Germline values: CDR1 LGHNT, CDR2 FRNRAP. This CDR3 comprises 15 residues. With 5 bases removed from V and 2 bases from J, the gap between germline ends came to 10 bases.

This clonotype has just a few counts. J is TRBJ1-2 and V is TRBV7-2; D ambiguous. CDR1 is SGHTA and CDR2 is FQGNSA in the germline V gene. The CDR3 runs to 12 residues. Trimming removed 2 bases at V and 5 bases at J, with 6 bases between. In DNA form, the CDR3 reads TGTGCCAGCAGCTTATGGGAGTATGGCTACACCTTC. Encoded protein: CASSLWEYGYTF.

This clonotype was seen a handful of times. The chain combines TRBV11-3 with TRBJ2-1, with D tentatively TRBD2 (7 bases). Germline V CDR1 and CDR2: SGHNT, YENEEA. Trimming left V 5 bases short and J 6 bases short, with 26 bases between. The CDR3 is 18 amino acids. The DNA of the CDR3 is TGTGCCAGCAGCACGGGGTGGAGGGGGACTATCTTATTCAATGAGCAGTTCTTC. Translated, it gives CASSTGWRGTILFNEQFF.

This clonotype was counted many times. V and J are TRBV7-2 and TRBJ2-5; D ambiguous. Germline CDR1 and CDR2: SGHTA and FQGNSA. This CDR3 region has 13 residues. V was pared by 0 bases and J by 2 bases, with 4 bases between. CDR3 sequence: CASSLAPQETQYF. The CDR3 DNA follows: TGTGCCAGCAGCTTAGCACCTCAAGAGACCCAGTACTTC. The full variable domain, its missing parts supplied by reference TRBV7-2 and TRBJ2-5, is GAGVSQSPSNKVTEKGKDVELRCDPISGHTALYWYRQSLGQGLEFLIYFQGNSAPDKSGLPSDRFSAERTGGSVSTLTIQRTQQEDSAVYLCASSLAPQETQYFGPGTRLLVL.

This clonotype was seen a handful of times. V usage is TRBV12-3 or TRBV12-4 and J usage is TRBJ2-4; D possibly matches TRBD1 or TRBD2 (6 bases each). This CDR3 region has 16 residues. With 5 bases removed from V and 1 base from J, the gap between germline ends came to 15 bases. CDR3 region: CASSPSGATAKNIQYF. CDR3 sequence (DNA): TGTGCCAGCAGTCCCTCGGGGGCTACGGCCAAAAACATTCAGTACTTC.

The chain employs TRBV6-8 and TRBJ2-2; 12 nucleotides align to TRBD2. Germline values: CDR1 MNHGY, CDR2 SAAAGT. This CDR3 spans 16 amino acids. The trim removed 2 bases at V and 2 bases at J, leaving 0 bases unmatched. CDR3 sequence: CASSYGLAGNTGELFF. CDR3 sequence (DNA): TGTGCCAGCAGTTACGGACTAGCGGGAAACACCGGGGAGCTGTTTTTT.

The CDR3 is CASSSGGTGELFF. The DNA for the CDR3 is TGTGCCAGCAGCAGCGGGGGCACCGGGGAGCTGTTTTTT. The V and J genes are TRBV2 and TRBJ2-2, with TRBD2 matching 8 bases. The CDR3 sequence is 13 residues long. J lost 4 bases, V lost 6 bases, and 1 base had no gene match. Germline V gives CDR1 SNHLY, CDR2 FYNNEI.

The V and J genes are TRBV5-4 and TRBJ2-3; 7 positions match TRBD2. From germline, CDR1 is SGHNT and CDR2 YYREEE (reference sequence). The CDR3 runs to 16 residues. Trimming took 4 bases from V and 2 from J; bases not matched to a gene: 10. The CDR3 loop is CASSDKTSRDTDTQYF. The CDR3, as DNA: TGTGCCAGCAGCGACAAGACTAGCAGAGACACAGATACGCAGTATTTT.